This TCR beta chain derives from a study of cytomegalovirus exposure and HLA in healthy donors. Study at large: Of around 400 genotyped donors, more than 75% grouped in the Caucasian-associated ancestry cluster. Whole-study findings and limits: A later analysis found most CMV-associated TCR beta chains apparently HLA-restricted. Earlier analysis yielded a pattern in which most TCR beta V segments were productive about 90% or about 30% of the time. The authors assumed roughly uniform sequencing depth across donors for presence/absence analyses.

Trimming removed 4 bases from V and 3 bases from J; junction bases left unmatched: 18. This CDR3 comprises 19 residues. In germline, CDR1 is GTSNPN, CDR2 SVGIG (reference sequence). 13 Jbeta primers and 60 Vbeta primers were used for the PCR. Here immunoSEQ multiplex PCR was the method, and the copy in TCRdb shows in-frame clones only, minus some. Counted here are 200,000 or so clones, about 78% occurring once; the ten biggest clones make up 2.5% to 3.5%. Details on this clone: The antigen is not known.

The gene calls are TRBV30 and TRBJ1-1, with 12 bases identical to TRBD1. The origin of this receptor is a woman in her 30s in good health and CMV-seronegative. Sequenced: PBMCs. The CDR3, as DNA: TGTGCCTGGATGCGAGGGACAGGGGGCCGAGGGCCGCGGGACACTGAAGCTTTCTTT. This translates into CAWMRGTGGRGPRDTEAFF.